The 22 T cell receptor beta chains below come from one sample, sequenced in a study of blood T cell repertoires in COVID-19. Sequenced by immunoSEQ multiplex PCR; TCRdb stores in-frame clones only, minus some. The table lists about 350,000 clones, roughly 90% of them singletons. The sequenced material came from peripheral blood. The receptors were gathered from a man aged 25-45 years with COVID-19, enrolled during active disease.

The chain employs TRBV9 and TRBJ1-2, with 9 bases that match TRBD1. This CDR3 comprises 15 residues. The V gene end was trimmed by 4 bases and the J gene end by 5 bases; junction bases not matched to a gene: 9. Germline V CDR1 and CDR2: SGDLS, YYNGEE. CDR3 bases: TGTGCCAGCAGCTCGGAGGACAGGGGATATTATGGCTACACCTTC. Its protein product is CASSSEDRGYYGYTF.

The chain carries TRBV11-3 and TRBJ2-5, with D hard to call. Trimming took off 1 base at V and 2 bases at J, with 11 bases between the two ends. Germline V gene lookup returns CDR1 SGHNT and CDR2 YENEEA. The CDR3 loop spans 15 amino acids. The CDR3 nucleotides read TGTGCCAGCAGCTTAGGGGTAGCAGATCAAGAGACCCAGTACTTC. Its translation: CASSLGVADQETQYF. The entire variable domain, with the rest obtained from reference TRBV11-3 and TRBJ2-5, is as follows: EAGVVQSPRYKIIEKKQPVAFWCNPISGHNTLYWYLQNLGQGPELLIRYENEEAVDDSQLPKDRFSAERLKGVDSTLKIQPAELGDSAVYLCASSLGVADQETQYFGPGTRLLVL.

The rearrangement links TRBV5-4 to TRBJ1-2; a weak D match, TRBD1 (5 bases). Trimming took 2 bases from V and 5 from J, leaving 7 bases between them. Germline values: CDR1 SGHNT, CDR2 YYREEE (reference sequence). The CDR3 loop spans 12 amino acids. The CDR3 bases are TGTGCCAGCAGCTTCGACAGTTATGGCTACACCTTC. This codes for CASSFDSYGYTF.

This chain links TRBV5-1 with TRBJ2-7, with D possibly being TRBD2 (5 bases). This CDR3 region has 14 residues. From germline, CDR1 is SGHRS and CDR2 YFSETQ. V was pared by 1 base and J by 5 bases, with 13 bases between. CDR3 residues: CASSLLSNGDEQYF. Written as DNA, the CDR3 is TGCGCCAGCAGCTTGCTAAGCAACGGGGACGAGCAGTACTTC. Drawing the rest from reference TRBV5-1 and TRBJ2-7, the complete variable domain is KAGVTQTPRYLIKTRGQQVTLSCSPISGHRSVSWYQQTPGQGLQFLFEYFSETQRNKGNFPGRFSGRQFSNSRSEMNVSTLELGDSALYLCASSLLSNGDEQYFGPGTRLTVT.

The chain joins TRBV10-2 to TRBJ2-3; the match to TRBD2 covers 12 bases. The CDR3 runs 16 residues. J gave up 7 bases and V 3 bases, and 8 bases lay outside the gene matches. Germline V gives CDR1 WSHSY, CDR2 SAAADI. Here the CDR3 reads CASSEAGTSGSHTQYF. The CDR3 coding sequence is TGCGCCAGCAGTGAAGCCGGGACTAGCGGGTCTCATACGCAGTATTTT.

V and J are TRBV27 and TRBJ1-5, with 7 bases identical to TRBD1. This CDR3 is 14 amino acids long. The germline V gene encodes CDR1 MNHEY and CDR2 SMNVEV (reference sequence). The trim removed 3 bases at V and 4 bases at J, leaving 3 bases unmatched. The CDR3 here is CASSLTGNNQPQHF. The CDR3 DNA follows: TGTGCCAGCAGTTTGACAGGGAATAATCAGCCCCAGCATTTT.

This clone was observed a single time. CDR3 coding DNA: TGTGCCACTCGGGGGAGCCAGCCCCAGCATTTT. It yields the protein CATRGSQPQHF. The chain uses TRBV6-6 and TRBJ1-5; possible D gene TRBD1, 5 bases. Germline V CDR1 and CDR2: MNHNY, SVGAGI (reference sequence). The CDR3 has 11 residues. V dropped 10 bases and J dropped 7 bases, with 11 bases sitting between them.

The chain joins TRBV10-3 to TRBJ2-3; 7 bases match TRBD1. The CDR3 spans 15 residues. V lost 8 bases, J lost 0 bases, and 8 bases stayed unmatched. CDR1 and CDR2 from the germline V gene are ENHRY and SYGVKD. CDR3 loop: CAIRRDSASTDTQYF. The DNA of the CDR3 is TGTGCCATCCGACGGGACAGCGCTAGCACAGATACGCAGTATTTT.

V usage is TRBV7-2 and J usage is TRBJ2-5; 7 positions agree with TRBD1. J was trimmed by 8 bases and V by 2 bases; bases with no gene match: 8. The CDR3 has 14 amino acids. The V gene's germline CDR1 is SGHTA and CDR2 FQGNSA. CDR3 sequence reads: CASSLTGVGETQYF. The DNA of the CDR3 is TGTGCCAGCAGCTTAACAGGGGTTGGAGAAACCCAGTACTTC. The whole variable domain, remainder taken from reference TRBV7-2 and TRBJ2-5, is GAGVSQSPSNKVTEKGKDVELRCDPISGHTALYWYRQSLGQGLEFLIYFQGNSAPDKSGLPSDRFSAERTGGSVSTLTIQRTQQEDSAVYLCASSLTGVGETQYFGPGTRLLVL.

V is TRBV6-5 and J is TRBJ1-2; 10 bases line up with TRBD1. CDR3 length: 15 amino acids. The V and J ends lost 6 bases and 4 bases, in that order; junction bases with no gene match: 8. Germline-derived CDR1 and CDR2 are MNHEY and SVGAGI. The CDR3 bases are TGTGCCAGCAGCCTCCTGGGACAGGGGCGCTATGGCTACACCTTC. Protein product: CASSLLGQGRYGYTF.

This sequence joins TRBV18 and TRBJ2-1; D remains ambiguous. CDR3 size: 16 residues. Germline CDR1 is KGHSH and CDR2 is LQKENI. Trimming removed 1 base from V and 3 bases from J, with 13 bases in between. In DNA form, the CDR3 reads TGTGCCAGCTCACCACGTATAGGAACAGACTACAATGAGCAGTTCTTC. As protein: CASSPRIGTDYNEQFF. The full variable domain, in which reference TRBV18 and TRBJ2-1 provide the parts outside the CDR3, is NAGVMQNPRHLVRRRGQEARLRCSPMKGHSHVYWYRQLPEEGLKFMVYLQKENIIDESGMPKERFSAEFPKEGPSILRIQQVVRGDSAAYFCASSPRIGTDYNEQFFGPGTRLTVL.

The rearrangement joins TRBV3-1 (or the pseudogene TRBV3-2) to TRBJ2-7, with 13 bases aligning to TRBD2. With 5 bases clipped from V and 2 bases from J, the junction kept 3 bases outside the gene matches. This CDR3 contains 15 residues. Germline lookup yields CDR1 LGHDT and CDR2 YNNKEL (reference sequence). The CDR3 DNA reads TGTGCCAGCAGCTTCGGGACTAGCGGGACCTACGAGCAGTACTTC. It translates to CASSFGTSGTYEQYF.

This rearrangement joins TRBV7-2 to TRBJ2-1; tentatively, D is TRBD2 (5 bases). This CDR3 region has 16 residues. The V end lost 3 bases, the J end lost 10 bases, and 22 bases lay between the germline ends. Germline V gives CDR1 SGHTA, CDR2 FQGNSA. CDR3 protein: CASSFGFGLAREEQFF. The DNA for the CDR3 is TGTGCCAGCAGCTTCGGCTTCGGGCTAGCAAGAGAGGAGCAGTTCTTC.

CDR3 protein: CASSLADRRGNTIYF. The CDR3 DNA sequence: TGCGCCAGCAGCTTGGCTGACAGGCGCGGAAACACCATATATTTT. The gene calls are TRBV5-1 and TRBJ1-3; D is possibly TRBD1 (6 bases). Trimming removed 0 bases from V and 4 bases from J, with 11 bases in between. Germline V gene data show CDR1 as SGHRS and CDR2 as YFSETQ. This CDR3 is built from 15 residues.

The rearrangement links TRBV7-3 to TRBJ1-3, with 7 bases matching TRBD1. CDR1 and CDR2 from the germline V gene are SGHTA and FQGTGA. The CDR3 totals 16 residues. J gave up 0 bases and V 5 bases, and 7 bases lay outside the gene matches. CDR3 sequence (DNA): TGTGCCAGCAGCCGACAGGGCCCCCTCTCTGGAAACACCATATATTTT. Encoded protein: CASSRQGPLSGNTIYF. The whole variable domain, filled in from reference TRBV7-3 and TRBJ1-3, reads GAGVSQTPSNKVTEKGKYVELRCDPISGHTALYWYRQSLGQGPEFLIYFQGTGAADDSGLPNDRFFAVRPEGSVSTLKIQRTERGDSAVYLCASSRQGPLSGNTIYFGEGSWLTVV.

The chain joins TRBV10-3 to TRBJ2-7; D is undetermined. The V gene lost 7 bases and the J gene lost 2 bases, with 12 bases spanning the gap. The CDR3 length is 13 residues. Per the germline V gene, CDR1 is ENHRY and CDR2 is SYGVKD. CDR3 amino acids: CAITPQVTYEQYF. The CDR3 region has the DNA TGTGCCATCACCCCCCAGGTAACCTACGAGCAGTACTTC.

This chain uses TRBV19 with TRBJ1-3; D not certain. Trimming took 10 bases from V and 8 from J, leaving 24 bases between them. This CDR3 is built from 15 residues. CDR1 LNHDA and CDR2 SQIVND come from the germline V gene (reference sequence). DNA of the CDR3: TGTGCCACCTCGTATAAGAGCGGGTTAAGGGACACCATATATTTT. Protein: CATSYKSGLRDTIYF.

This clone was detected a few times. This rearrangement joins TRBV10-3 to TRBJ2-3; TRBD2 aligns across 7 bases. With 2 bases clipped from V and 5 bases from J, the junction kept 10 bases outside the gene matches. The CDR3 totals 16 residues. Germline CDR1 is ENHRY and CDR2 is SYGVKD. The CDR3 protein is CAISEGSSGGGDTQYF. CDR3 DNA sequence: TGTGCCATCAGTGAGGGATCTAGCGGAGGAGGAGATACGCAGTATTTT.

The chain employs TRBV24-1 and TRBJ2-5; D unresolved. The V end was cut by 2 bases, the J end by 4 bases, with 10 bases between. Germline V lookup: CDR1 KGHDR, CDR2 SFDVKD. This CDR3 spans 14 amino acids. The CDR3 DNA reads as TGTGCCACCAGTGATTCTTCGGTGGTAGAGACCCAGTACTTC. Amino acids: CATSDSSVVETQYF.

The genes are TRBV2 and TRBJ2-5, with D uncertain. Germline lookup yields CDR1 SNHLY and CDR2 FYNNEI. V was trimmed by 8 bases and J by 2 bases, leaving 15 bases between them. The CDR3 is 14 residues long. The CDR3 nucleotides read TGTGCCAGCTTGTCCGAGACAACACAAGAGACCCAGTACTTC. Its translation is CASLSETTQETQYF.

V usage is TRBV28 and J usage is TRBJ1-6, with D perhaps TRBD1 (5 bases). This CDR3 has 17 amino acids. The germline CDR1 and CDR2 sequences are MDHEN and SYDVKM. Trimming removed 2 bases from V and 0 bases from J, with 11 bases in between. CDR3 amino acids: CASSLGGASSYNSPLHF. CDR3 DNA sequence: TGTGCCAGCAGTTTAGGAGGGGCGAGCTCCTATAATTCACCCCTCCACTTT.

As for this clone: The sample has other DNA sequences that encode this CDR3 too. The chain has TRBV7-6 and TRBJ2-5; no clear D. Germline lookup yields CDR1 SGHVS and CDR2 FNYEAQ. With 5 bases removed from V and 1 base from J, the gap between germline ends came to 5 bases. The CDR3 has 12 amino acids. CDR3 nucleotides: TGTGCCAGCAGCCTCCTCCAAGAGACCCAGTACTTC. This gives the protein CASSLLQETQYF.